This T cell receptor beta chain was recovered during a study of T-cell reconstitution after alpha-beta-depleted transplantation in children. CDR3 size: 15 residues. CDR1 SGHRS and CDR2 YFSETQ come from the germline V gene. V dropped 4 bases and J dropped 0 bases, with 13 bases sitting between them. A library of TCRbeta sequences, prepared with unique molecular identifiers, was generated. TCRdb recomputed calls from the PCR reads with MiXCR, one row per CDR3 protein. Of some 830,000 distinct CDR3 sequences in the sample, around 15% were seen once. The chain is built from TRBV5-1 and TRBJ1-1; no firm D call. The specimen comprised PBMCs, mostly from graft donor cells, sampled 360 days after TCRalphabeta/CD19-depleted stem cell transplant. The clonotype comes from a male patient younger than 18 who had a stem cell transplant for acute lymphoblastic leukemia, so the T cells may come from the graft donor. For the CDR3, the DNA is TGCGCCAGCAGCCCGTCTGGACTACTGAACACTGAAGCTTTCTTT. This codes for CASSPSGLLNTEAFF.